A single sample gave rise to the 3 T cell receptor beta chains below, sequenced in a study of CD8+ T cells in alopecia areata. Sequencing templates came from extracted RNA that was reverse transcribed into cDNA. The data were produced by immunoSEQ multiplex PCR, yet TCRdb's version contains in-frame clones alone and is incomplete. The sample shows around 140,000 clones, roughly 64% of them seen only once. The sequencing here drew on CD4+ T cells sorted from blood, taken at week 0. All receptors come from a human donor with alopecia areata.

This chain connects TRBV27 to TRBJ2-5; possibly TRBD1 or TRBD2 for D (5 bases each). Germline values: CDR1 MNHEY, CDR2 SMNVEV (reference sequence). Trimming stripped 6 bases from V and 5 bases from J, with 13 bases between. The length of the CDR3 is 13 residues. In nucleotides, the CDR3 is TGTGCCAGCAGAACCGGGGCCTGGGAGACCCAGTACTTC. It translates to CASRTGAWETQYF.

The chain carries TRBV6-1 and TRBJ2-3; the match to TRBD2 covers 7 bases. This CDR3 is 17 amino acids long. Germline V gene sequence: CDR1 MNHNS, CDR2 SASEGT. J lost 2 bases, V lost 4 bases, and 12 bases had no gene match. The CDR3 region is CASSATSSGVHTDTQYF. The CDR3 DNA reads TGTGCCAGCAGTGCCACCTCCAGCGGGGTCCACACAGATACGCAGTATTTT.

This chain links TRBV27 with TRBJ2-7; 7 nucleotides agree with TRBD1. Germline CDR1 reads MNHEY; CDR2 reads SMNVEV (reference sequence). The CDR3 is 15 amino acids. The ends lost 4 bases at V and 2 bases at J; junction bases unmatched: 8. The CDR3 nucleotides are TGTGCCAGCAGTTCCCGACAGGGTGGACCCTACGAGCAGTACTTC. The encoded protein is CASSSRQGGPYEQYF.